This entry lists 30 T cell receptor beta chains sequenced from one sample in a study of blood T cell repertoires in COVID-19. Assay: immunoSEQ multiplex PCR; the TCRdb copy retains only in-frame clones and omits some. The repertoire holds about 240,000 clones, around 86% seen once, with roughly 3.1% in the top ten. The sample was PBMCs or T cells enriched from blood (not recorded which). The receptors were gathered from a woman between 40 and 50 years old with acute COVID-19.

The rearrangement links TRBV6-1 to TRBJ1-5, with no clear D. The CDR3 covers 15 residues. Between the trimmed V and J ends, which lost 2 bases and 3 bases, there was a span of 11 bases. Germline values: CDR1 MNHNS, CDR2 SASEGT. CDR3 nucleotide sequence: TGTGCCAGCAGTGAATCATGGGCTGACAATCAGCCCCAGCATTTT. Its translation is CASSESWADNQPQHF.

V usage is TRBV6-5 and J usage is TRBJ1-5; D gene unclear. V lost 0 bases, J lost 0 bases, and 6 bases lay in between. The CDR3 consists of 15 residues. Germline lookup yields CDR1 MNHEY and CDR2 SVGAGI. The CDR3 sequence: CASSYSRVSNQPQHF. Written as DNA, the CDR3 is TGTGCCAGCAGTTACTCGAGGGTTAGCAATCAGCCCCAGCATTTT.

This chain uses TRBV6-4 with TRBJ2-1; no clear D gene. With 0 bases removed from V and 9 bases from J, the gap between germline ends came to 18 bases. Germline V gene sequence: CDR1 MRHNA, CDR2 SNTAGT. This CDR3 is 16 amino acids long. CDR3 amino acids: CASSDSFEASRPEQFF. The CDR3 DNA reads as TGTGCCAGCAGTGACTCTTTTGAGGCTAGTCGTCCTGAGCAGTTCTTC.

The chain couples TRBV5-8 to TRBJ2-3; D is unresolved. This CDR3 comprises 14 residues. Germline values: CDR1 SGHTS, CDR2 YDEGEE. The ends were cut back, 2 bases at V and 1 base at J, with 8 bases in the middle. As DNA, the CDR3 is TGTGCCAGCAGCTTAACAGCAGGCACAGATACGCAGTATTTT. It encodes CASSLTAGTDTQYF.

The chain uses TRBV14 and TRBJ1-5; D not resolved. Trimming removed 0 bases from V and 7 bases from J, with 7 bases in between. Germline V CDR1 and CDR2: SGHDN, FVKESK. This CDR3 region has 13 residues. Here the CDR3 reads CASSQDVGQPQHF. The CDR3 DNA is TGTGCCAGCAGCCAAGATGTGGGCCAGCCCCAGCATTTT.

The chain carries TRBV12-5 and TRBJ1-2; no clear D gene. CDR3 length: 13 amino acids. From germline, CDR1 is LGHNT and CDR2 FRNRAP. With 2 bases removed from V and 3 bases from J, the gap between germline ends came to 7 bases. The DNA for the CDR3 is TGTGCTAGTGGTTTGCCTCGGGACTATGGCTACACCTTC. It translates to CASGLPRDYGYTF.

V usage is TRBV19 and J usage is TRBJ1-6; weak D call: TRBD1 (5 bases). The CDR3 runs to 16 residues. Germline values: CDR1 LNHDA, CDR2 SQIVND (reference sequence). V lost 7 bases and J 7 bases, leaving 20 bases between the germline ends. The DNA of the CDR3 is TGTGCCAGTAAGTTTGGATTGGCGACAGAGAATTCACCCCTCCACTTT. Amino acid sequence: CASKFGLATENSPLHF.

The J gene is TRBJ2-3, the V gene TRBV6-2 or TRBV6-3, with a tentative D call TRBD1 (6 bases). V was shortened by 5 bases and J by 2 bases, with 20 bases between the two germline ends. The CDR3 is made up of 17 amino acids. CDR1 MNHEY and CDR2 SVGEGT come from the germline V gene. The CDR3 nucleotides are TGTGCCAGCAGTGACCCGGACAGACAAATAAACACAGATACGCAGTATTTT. It encodes CASSDPDRQINTDTQYF.

The chain combines TRBV12-3 or TRBV12-4 with TRBJ2-5, with D possibly TRBD2 on 6 matching bases. With 1 base removed from V and 4 bases from J, the gap between germline ends came to 7 bases. The CDR3 runs to 13 residues. The CDR3 sequence is CASSLVLAETQYF. DNA of the CDR3: TGTGCCAGCAGTTTAGTACTAGCAGAGACCCAGTACTTC.

This rearrangement joins TRBV29-1 to TRBJ1-1; 8 bases map to TRBD1. Trimming at V came to 6 bases and at J to 5 bases, leaving 14 bases not matched to a gene. CDR3 length: 15 amino acids. Germline V gene sequence: CDR1 SQVTM, CDR2 ANQGSEA. In DNA form, the CDR3 reads TGCAGCGTCGGACGATTATTACAGGGGGGGACTGAAGCTTTCTTT. Its protein product is CSVGRLLQGGTEAFF.

V is TRBV7-2 and J is TRBJ1-5; possible D gene TRBD1, 6 bases. V was shortened by 4 bases and J by 6 bases, with 16 bases between the two germline ends. CDR1 and CDR2 from the germline V gene are SGHTA and FQGNSA. The CDR3 has 15 amino acids. CDR3 sequence: CASSSLGAVLQPQHF. The CDR3 nucleotides are TGTGCCAGCAGCTCTTTGGGGGCAGTTCTTCAGCCCCAGCATTTT.

DNA of the CDR3: TGTGCCAGCAGCCAAGGCTACTCTGGAAACACCATATATTTT. Protein product: CASSQGYSGNTIYF. This chain connects TRBV3-1 (or the pseudogene TRBV3-2) to TRBJ1-3, with D unclear. Germline CDR1 LGHDT, CDR2 YNNKEL (reference sequence). The CDR3 covers 14 residues. V shed 1 base and J shed 0 bases, with 4 bases lying between them.

Here the CDR3 DNA reads TGCAGTACTGGTGGTTCCGGCTACGAGCAGTACTTC. Translation gives CSTGGSGYEQYF. The genes are TRBV20-1 and TRBJ2-7; D remains unclear. The CDR3 runs 12 residues. The germline gives CDR1 DFQATT, CDR2 SNEGSKA (reference sequence). V lost 8 bases, J lost 3 bases, and 14 bases lay in between.

This chain uses TRBV5-6 with TRBJ2-5, with 9 bases fitting TRBD2. V lost 4 bases, J lost 4 bases, and 20 bases stayed unmatched. The CDR3 has 19 residues. Germline loops: CDR1 SGHDT, CDR2 YYEEEE. The CDR3 sequence: CASSPPSSGEGLLGETQYF. The DNA for the CDR3 is TGTGCCAGCAGCCCCCCCTCTAGCGGGGAAGGGCTCCTGGGAGAGACCCAGTACTTC.

The chain is built from TRBV12-5 and TRBJ2-1; 8 bases are a match to TRBD1. V trimming: 6 bases; J trimming: 6 bases; junction bases outside the gene matches: 7. Germline V lookup: CDR1 LGHNT, CDR2 FRNRAP. This CDR3 is 14 amino acids long. The CDR3 protein is CASGLTGALNEQFF. The CDR3 nucleotides are TGTGCTAGTGGGTTGACAGGGGCCCTCAATGAGCAGTTCTTC.

The genes are TRBV9 and TRBJ2-1; a possible D gene is TRBD2 (5 bases). CDR3 size: 15 residues. From germline, CDR1 is SGDLS and CDR2 YYNGEE. The germline V and J ends were trimmed by 1 base and 5 bases, with 13 bases remaining between them. This CDR3 reads CASSVLASGNNEQFF. The CDR3 coding sequence is TGTGCCAGCAGCGTACTCGCGTCGGGGAACAATGAGCAGTTCTTC.

The chain joins TRBV9 to TRBJ2-3; tentative D call: TRBD2 (5 bases). The germline gives CDR1 SGDLS, CDR2 YYNGEE. V lost 4 bases, J lost 0 bases, and 12 bases lay in between. This CDR3 contains 15 residues. The CDR3 sequence: CASSPGGFSTDTQYF. Written as DNA, the CDR3 is TGTGCCAGCAGCCCGGGCGGGTTTAGCACAGATACGCAGTATTTT. Complete variable domain (other parts from reference TRBV9 and TRBJ2-3): DSGVTQTPKHLITATGQRVTLRCSPRSGDLSVYWYQQSLDQGLQFLIQYYNGEERAKGNILERFSAQQFPDLHSELNLSSLELGDSALYFCASSPGGFSTDTQYFGPGTRLTVL.

The V gene is TRBV4-2, the J gene TRBJ2-7; D ambiguous. The CDR3 is made up of 14 amino acids. Per germline, CDR1 LGHNA and CDR2 YNFKEQ. Trimming shortened V by 0 bases and J by 3 bases, and 9 bases separated the two germline ends. CDR3 in DNA: TGTGCCAGCAGCCAAGATGTTCGAGGCTACGAGCAGTACTTC. Amino acid sequence: CASSQDVRGYEQYF.

The rearrangement joins TRBV5-6 to TRBJ1-2; 10 bases fit TRBD1. The V segment lost 4 bases and the J segment 7 bases; nucleotides outside the gene matches: 4. CDR3 length: 13 amino acids. Germline V gene lookup returns CDR1 SGHDT and CDR2 YYEEEE. Here the CDR3 DNA reads TGTGCCAGCAGCCTGGACAGGGGGTTTGGCTACACCTTC. Amino acids: CASSLDRGFGYTF.

The genes are TRBV5-1 and TRBJ1-3; D perhaps matches TRBD1 (5 bases). V dropped 1 base and J dropped 4 bases, with 15 bases sitting between them. Looked up from germline, CDR1 is SGHRS and CDR2 is YFSETQ. The CDR3 has 16 residues. The CDR3 protein is CASSLLGGTSGNTIYF. In DNA, the CDR3 is TGCGCCAGCAGCTTGCTGGGGGGAACGAGCGGAAACACCATATATTTT.

The J gene is TRBJ1-3, the V gene TRBV19, with 11 bases aligning to TRBD1. The CDR3 runs 16 residues. Germline lookup yields CDR1 LNHDA and CDR2 SQIVND (reference sequence). V shed 8 bases and J 4 bases; nucleotides not matched to a gene: 10. DNA for the CDR3: TGTGCCAGTTCCTTCCTTGGGACAGGGGGAGGAAACACCATATATTTT. This translates into CASSFLGTGGGNTIYF.

This sequence joins TRBV19 and TRBJ2-3; 13 positions agree with TRBD2. The CDR3 spans 16 residues. Germline V gene lookup returns CDR1 LNHDA and CDR2 SQIVND (reference sequence). Losses at the gene ends were 6 bases for V and 6 bases for J; bases not matched to a gene: 9. For the CDR3, the DNA is TGTGCCAGTAGGAAGCGGACTAGCGGGAGCGGTGATACGCAGTATTTT. This translates into CASRKRTSGSGDTQYF.

The chain carries TRBV11-2 and TRBJ1-1; D is uncertain. The CDR3 totals 13 residues. The V gene lost 4 bases and the J gene lost 0 bases, with 6 bases spanning the gap. Germline loops: CDR1 SGHAT, CDR2 FQNNGV. The CDR3 loop reads CASSSRVNTEAFF. CDR3 DNA sequence: TGTGCCAGCAGCTCGAGGGTGAACACTGAAGCTTTCTTT.

The V call is TRBV5-1, the J call TRBJ2-3, with a tentative D call TRBD2 (6 bases). The germline CDR1 and CDR2 sequences are SGHRS and YFSETQ. The CDR3 spans 16 residues. V gave up 2 bases and J gave up 11 bases, with 24 bases separating them. CDR3 region: CASSFTSISVGSEQYF. In DNA form, the CDR3 reads TGCGCCAGCAGCTTCACCTCTATCTCGGTCGGGAGTGAGCAGTATTTT. Using reference TRBV5-1 and TRBJ2-3 for the parts outside the CDR3, the full variable domain is KAGVTQTPRYLIKTRGQQVTLSCSPISGHRSVSWYQQTPGQGLQFLFEYFSETQRNKGNFPGRFSGRQFSNSRSEMNVSTLELGDSALYLCASSFTSISVGSEQYFGPGTRLTVL.

This rearrangement joins TRBV2 to TRBJ1-5, with no clear D. This CDR3 region has 15 residues. The V gene's germline CDR1 is SNHLY and CDR2 FYNNEI. Trimming removed 8 bases from V and 1 base from J, with 15 bases in between. For the CDR3, the DNA is TGTGCCAGCGAAGCAGCGGTGAGGAGCAATCAGCCCCAGCATTTT. Translation: CASEAAVRSNQPQHF.

The rearrangement joins TRBV19 to TRBJ1-2; perhaps TRBD1 as D (6 bases). This CDR3 region has 14 residues. Trimming left V 5 bases short and J 5 bases short, with 15 bases between. CDR1 and CDR2 from the germline V gene are LNHDA and SQIVND (reference sequence). The CDR3 nucleotides read TGTGCCAGTAGTTCCAGGGGAGTACGGTATGGCTACACCTTC. Its protein product is CASSSRGVRYGYTF. The full variable domain, rest sourced from reference TRBV19 and TRBJ1-2, is DGGITQSPKYLFRKEGQNVTLSCEQNLNHDAMYWYRQDPGQGLRLIYYSQIVNDFQKGDIAEGYSVSREKKESFPLTVTSAQKNPTAFYLCASSSRGVRYGYTFGSGTRLTVV.

This sequence joins TRBV5-4 and TRBJ2-7; TRBD2 matches at 13 bases. Germline loops: CDR1 SGHNT, CDR2 YYREEE (reference sequence). The junction had 6 bases not matched to a gene; V was cut back by 4 bases and J by 5 bases. CDR3 length: 15 amino acids. The CDR3 region is CASSGGTSGKDEQYF. DNA of the CDR3: TGTGCCAGCAGCGGGGGGACTAGCGGGAAGGACGAGCAGTACTTC.

The V gene is TRBV7-3, the J gene TRBJ2-7; 9 positions agree with TRBD1. V was clipped by 4 bases and J by 4 bases; unmatched bases: 2. The CDR3 is made up of 13 amino acids. Per germline, CDR1 SGHTA and CDR2 FQGTGA. CDR3 loop: CASSSGTGYEQYF. The CDR3, as DNA: TGTGCCAGCAGCTCCGGGACAGGGTACGAGCAGTACTTC.

The V gene is TRBV7-9, the J gene TRBJ2-7; 8 bases map to TRBD2. CDR3 length: 16 residues. The junction had 11 bases not matched to a gene; V was cut back by 2 bases and J by 5 bases. Germline loops: CDR1 SEHNR, CDR2 FQNEAQ (reference sequence). The CDR3 DNA reads TGTGCCAGCAGCTTATATCTAGCGGGTGCCGAGGACGAGCAGTACTTC. The encoded protein is CASSLYLAGAEDEQYF.

This clone was seen a single time. The CDR3 reads CASSGWGSRRETQYF. CDR3 nucleotides: TGCGCCAGCAGCGGCTGGGGCAGCCGCCGAGAGACCCAGTACTTC. The chain combines TRBV5-1 with TRBJ2-5, with TRBD1 as a possible D gene (5 bases). In germline, CDR1 is SGHRS, CDR2 YFSETQ. The V gene lost 4 bases and the J gene lost 4 bases, with 17 bases spanning the gap. The CDR3 is 15 amino acids.